This T cell receptor beta chain was observed in a study of T cells in Graves' hyperthyroidism and ophthalmopathy. Across the study: Peripheral blood was taken when the disease was first diagnosed, before any treatment began.

RNA transcripts served as the template for amplifying TCR beta CDR3 regions. The HTBI primer set drove a first-round RT-PCR of the TCR CDR3. TCRdb itself ran the multiplex PCR reads through MiXCR, one entry per CDR3 protein. The sample has about 600,000 distinct CDR3 sequences, around 16% seen once; the top ten hold roughly 3.4%. This clonotype was counted many times. The antigen remains undetermined. V gave up 6 bases and J gave up 6 bases; unmatched junction bases: 11. This CDR3 comprises 15 residues. The study's findings and limits: Ophthalmopathy was model-predicted a median about 6.9 months pre-onset. Also found in blood were most expanded thyroid clonotypes above 0.001.

Sequencing was done on a sample of blood. The origin of this receptor is a woman aged 40-49 years with Graves' ophthalmopathy. The chain combines TRBV12-3 or TRBV12-4 with TRBJ2-5; TRBD2 matches 9 bases. The CDR3 DNA follows: TGTGCCAGCAGCCCTACGGGCGGGGGGGCACAGACCCAGTACTTC. Protein sequence: CASSPTGGGAQTQYF.